This paragraph covers one T cell receptor (beta chain) sequence. Its target is unknown. The data belong to a study of T cell repertoires in aging, cancer and after chemotherapy. Overall study: Donors were grouped into six age bands spanning 30 or younger through 70 or older. Paired samples before and after chemotherapy came from glioblastoma patients receiving temozolomide-based therapy. Around 8.8 million TCR reads made up the full dataset.

A mixed TRB-A/B primer pool amplified rearranged TRB by multiplex touch-down PCR. TCRdb reanalysed the multiplex PCR reads using MiXCR and keeps one entry per CDR3 protein. The profile covers some 2,000 distinct CDR3 sequences, with 25% to 35% appearing a single time and approximately 8.9% taken by the ten largest. TCR beta rearrangements were amplified from peripheral blood genomic DNA. General study findings and limits: Median generation probability rose over the chemotherapy interval in each cancer cohort, suggesting rebound thymic output.

CDR1 is ENHRY and CDR2 is SYGVKD in the germline V gene. The CDR3 has 14 amino acids. V lost 1 base, J lost 5 bases, and 11 bases lay in between. The rearrangement joins TRBV10-3 to TRBJ2-5, with D possibly matching TRBD2 (5 bases). This sequence was found in a human donor with a solid tumor. Material: blood. The CDR3 here is CAISEFSREETQYF. Here the CDR3 DNA reads TGTGCCATCAGTGAGTTTTCTAGGGAGGAGACCCAGTACTTC.